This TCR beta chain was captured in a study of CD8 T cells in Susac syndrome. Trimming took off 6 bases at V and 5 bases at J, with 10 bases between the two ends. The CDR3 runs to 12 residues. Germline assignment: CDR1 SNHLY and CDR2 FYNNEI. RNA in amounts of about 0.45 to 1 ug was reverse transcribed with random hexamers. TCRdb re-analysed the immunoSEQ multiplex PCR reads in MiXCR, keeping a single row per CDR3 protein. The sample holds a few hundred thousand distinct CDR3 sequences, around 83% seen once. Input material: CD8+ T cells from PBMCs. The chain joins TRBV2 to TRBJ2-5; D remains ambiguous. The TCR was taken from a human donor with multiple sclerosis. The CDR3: CASRERVETQYF. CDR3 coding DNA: TGTGCCAGCAGGGAAAGGGTGGAGACCCAGTACTTC.